Presented here are 2 T cell receptor beta chains from one specimen sequenced in a study of blood T cell repertoires in COVID-19. Produced via immunoSEQ multiplex PCR; TCRdb's table is partial and in-frame only. The sample records 100,000 to 150,000 clones, around 80% being singletons. Material for sequencing was peripheral blood. The receptor set was obtained from a man older than 75 with active or convalescent COVID-19.

This chain uses TRBV9 with TRBJ2-3; D gene uncertain. The CDR3 contains 15 residues. V lost 4 bases and J lost 5, with 17 bases in between. Germline CDR1 and CDR2: SGDLS and YYNGEE. The CDR3 bases are TGTGCCAGCAGCATCCGGTCCCTCTCGGGAGATACGCAGTATTTT. Protein product: CASSIRSLSGDTQYF.

The V gene is TRBV10-3, the J gene TRBJ1-1, with 11 bases fitting TRBD1. The CDR3 length is 15 residues. CDR1 and CDR2 from the germline V gene are ENHRY and SYGVKD. V lost 6 bases and J lost 4; bases outside the gene matches: 7. CDR3 loop: CAISRGQGGSTEAFF. For the CDR3, the DNA is TGTGCCATCAGCAGGGGACAGGGGGGCAGCACTGAAGCTTTCTTT.